This TCR beta chain was documented in a study of OX40 agonist ivuxolimab in advanced cancers. Study-wide context: The dose of intravenous ivuxolimab that patients received every 2 weeks ranged from 0.01 to 10 mg/kg.

This clone was seen a single time. Only in-frame clones appear in the TCRdb table, and some are missing; sequencing was by immunoSEQ multiplex PCR. The sample shows roughly 91,000 clones, 95% to 96% of them seen only once. This CDR3 is built from 16 residues. Per the germline V gene, CDR1 is SEHNR and CDR2 is FQNEAQ (reference sequence). The V segment lost 5 bases and the J segment 6 bases; nucleotides outside the gene matches: 9. The clonotype was recovered from an adult with an advanced solid tumor such as melanoma, head and neck, liver or kidney cancer. This specimen consisted of CD4+ or CD8+ T cells sorted from blood, obtained in a trial of the OX40 agonist ivuxolimab. The chain joins TRBV7-9 to TRBJ2-3, with 12 bases identical to TRBD2. CDR3 nucleotides: TGTGCCAGCAGCCAGGGGACTAGCGGGTTCTGGGATACGCAGTATTTT. Translated: CASSQGTSGFWDTQYF.